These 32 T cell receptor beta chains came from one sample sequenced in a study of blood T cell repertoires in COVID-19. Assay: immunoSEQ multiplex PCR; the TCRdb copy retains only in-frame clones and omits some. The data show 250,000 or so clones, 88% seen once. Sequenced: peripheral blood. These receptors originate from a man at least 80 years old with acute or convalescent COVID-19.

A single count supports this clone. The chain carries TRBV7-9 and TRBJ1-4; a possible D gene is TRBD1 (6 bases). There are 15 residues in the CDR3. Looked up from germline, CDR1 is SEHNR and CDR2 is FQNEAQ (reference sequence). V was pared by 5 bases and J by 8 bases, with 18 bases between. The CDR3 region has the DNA TGTGCCAGCAGCCAGACGGGGGGCGCAGGAGAAAAACTGTTTTTT. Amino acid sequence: CASSQTGGAGEKLFF.

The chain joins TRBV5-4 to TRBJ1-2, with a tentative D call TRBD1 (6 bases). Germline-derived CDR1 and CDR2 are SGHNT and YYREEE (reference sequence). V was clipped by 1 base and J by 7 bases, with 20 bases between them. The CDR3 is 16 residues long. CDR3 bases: TGTGCCAGCAGCTTGAGGGGGAATACTAGTTCTCGTGGCTACACCTTC. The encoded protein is CASSLRGNTSSRGYTF.

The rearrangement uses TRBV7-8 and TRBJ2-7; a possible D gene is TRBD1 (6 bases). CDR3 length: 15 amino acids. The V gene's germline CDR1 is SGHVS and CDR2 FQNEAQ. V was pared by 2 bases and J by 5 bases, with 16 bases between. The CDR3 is CASSLSGTTSHEQYF. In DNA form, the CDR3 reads TGTGCCAGCAGCTTATCCGGGACAACGTCCCACGAGCAGTACTTC.

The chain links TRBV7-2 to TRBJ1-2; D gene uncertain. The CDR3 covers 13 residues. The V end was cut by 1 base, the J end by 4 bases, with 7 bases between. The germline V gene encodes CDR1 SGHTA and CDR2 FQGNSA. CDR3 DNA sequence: TGTGCCAGCAGCTTAGAGCGGGGCTATGGCTACACCTTC. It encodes CASSLERGYGYTF.

The CDR3 is CASSRGLAEFTDTQYF. In DNA, the CDR3 is TGCGCCAGCAGCAGGGGACTAGCGGAGTTCACAGATACGCAGTATTTT. V gene TRBV5-1 combines with J gene TRBJ2-3, with TRBD2 matching over 11 bases. With 4 bases clipped from V and 2 bases from J, the junction kept 6 bases outside the gene matches. The CDR3 covers 16 residues. CDR1 is SGHRS, CDR2 YFSETQ, per germline.

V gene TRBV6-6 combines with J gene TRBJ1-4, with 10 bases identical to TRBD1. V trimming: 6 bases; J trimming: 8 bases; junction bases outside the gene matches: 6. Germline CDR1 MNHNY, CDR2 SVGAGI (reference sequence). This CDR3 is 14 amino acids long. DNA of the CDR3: TGTGCCAGCAGCAGACAGGGGGCGAGGGAAAAACTGTTTTTT. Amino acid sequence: CASSRQGAREKLFF.

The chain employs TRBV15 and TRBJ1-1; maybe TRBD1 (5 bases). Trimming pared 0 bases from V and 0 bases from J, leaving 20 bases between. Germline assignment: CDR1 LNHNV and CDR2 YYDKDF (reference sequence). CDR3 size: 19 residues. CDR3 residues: CATSRDLLGQGPMNTEAFF. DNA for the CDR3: TGTGCCACCAGCAGAGATCTTTTGGGGCAGGGCCCAATGAACACTGAAGCTTTCTTT.

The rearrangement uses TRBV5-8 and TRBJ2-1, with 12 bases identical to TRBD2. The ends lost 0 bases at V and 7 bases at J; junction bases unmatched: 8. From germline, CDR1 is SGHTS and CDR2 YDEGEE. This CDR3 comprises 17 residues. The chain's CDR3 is CASSLAVLAGGMNEQFF. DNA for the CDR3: TGTGCCAGCAGCTTGGCCGTCCTAGCGGGGGGGATGAATGAGCAGTTCTTC.

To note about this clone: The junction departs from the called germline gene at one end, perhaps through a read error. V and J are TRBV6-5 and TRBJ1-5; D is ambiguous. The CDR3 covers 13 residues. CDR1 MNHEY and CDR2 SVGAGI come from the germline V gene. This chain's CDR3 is CASSDSLSQPQHF. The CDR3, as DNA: TGTGCCAGCAGTGACTCCTTGAGTCAGCCCCAGCATTTT.

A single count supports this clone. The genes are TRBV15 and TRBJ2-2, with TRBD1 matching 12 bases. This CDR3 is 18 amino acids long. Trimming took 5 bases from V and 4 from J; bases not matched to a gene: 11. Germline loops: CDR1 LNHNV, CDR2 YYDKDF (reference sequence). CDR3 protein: CATSGSGTGGRITGELFF. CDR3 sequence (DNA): TGTGCCACCAGCGGATCCGGGACAGGGGGCAGAATCACCGGGGAGCTGTTTTTT.

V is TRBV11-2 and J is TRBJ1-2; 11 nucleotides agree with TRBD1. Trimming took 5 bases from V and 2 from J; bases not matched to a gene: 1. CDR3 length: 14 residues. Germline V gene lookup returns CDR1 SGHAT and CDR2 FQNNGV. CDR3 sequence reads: CASSRDRGNYGYTF. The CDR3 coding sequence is TGTGCCAGCAGCCGGGACAGGGGGAACTATGGCTACACCTTC. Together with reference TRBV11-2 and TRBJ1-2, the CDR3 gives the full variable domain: EAGVAQSPRYKIIEKRQSVAFWCNPISGHATLYWYQQILGQGPKLLIQFQNNGVVDDSQLPKDRFSAERLKGVDSTLKIQPAKLEDSAVYLCASSRDRGNYGYTFGSGTRLTVV.

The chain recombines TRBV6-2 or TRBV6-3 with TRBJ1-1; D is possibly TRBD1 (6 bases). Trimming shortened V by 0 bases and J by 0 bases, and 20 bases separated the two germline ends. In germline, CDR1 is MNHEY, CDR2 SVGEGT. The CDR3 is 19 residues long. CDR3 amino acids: CASSYSTSEDSSMNTEAFF. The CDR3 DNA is TGTGCCAGCAGTTACTCGACCTCAGAGGACAGCTCTATGAACACTGAAGCTTTCTTT.

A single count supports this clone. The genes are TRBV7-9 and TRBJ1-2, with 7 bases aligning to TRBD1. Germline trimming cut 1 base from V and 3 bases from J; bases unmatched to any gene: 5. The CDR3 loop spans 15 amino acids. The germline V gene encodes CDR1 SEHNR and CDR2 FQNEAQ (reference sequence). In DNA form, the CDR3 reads TGTGCCAGCAGCTTAGTCGACAGGGCGGACTATGGCTACACCTTC. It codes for CASSLVDRADYGYTF.

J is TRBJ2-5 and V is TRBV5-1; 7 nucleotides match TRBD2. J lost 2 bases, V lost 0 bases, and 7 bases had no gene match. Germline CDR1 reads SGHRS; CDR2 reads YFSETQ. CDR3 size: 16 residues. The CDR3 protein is CASSLAVAGIQETQYF. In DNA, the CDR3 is TGCGCCAGCAGCTTGGCGGTAGCGGGCATACAAGAGACCCAGTACTTC.

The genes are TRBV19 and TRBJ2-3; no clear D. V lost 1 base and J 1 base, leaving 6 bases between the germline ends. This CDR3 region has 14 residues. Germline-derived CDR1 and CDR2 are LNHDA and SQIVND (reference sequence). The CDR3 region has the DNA TGTGCCAGTAGTATAGGTCCGGGCACAGATACGCAGTATTTT. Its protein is CASSIGPGTDTQYF.

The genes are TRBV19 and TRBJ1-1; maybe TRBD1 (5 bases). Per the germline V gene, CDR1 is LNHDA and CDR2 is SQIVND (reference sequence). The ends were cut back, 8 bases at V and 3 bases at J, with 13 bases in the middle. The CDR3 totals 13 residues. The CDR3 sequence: CASAGTADTEAFF. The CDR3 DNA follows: TGTGCCAGTGCCGGGACTGCAGACACTGAAGCTTTCTTT.

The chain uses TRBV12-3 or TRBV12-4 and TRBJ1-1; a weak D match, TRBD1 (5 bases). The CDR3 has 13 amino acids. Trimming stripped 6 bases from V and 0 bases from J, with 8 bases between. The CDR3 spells CASRLRVNTEAFF. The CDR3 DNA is TGTGCCAGCAGACTCAGGGTGAACACTGAAGCTTTCTTT.

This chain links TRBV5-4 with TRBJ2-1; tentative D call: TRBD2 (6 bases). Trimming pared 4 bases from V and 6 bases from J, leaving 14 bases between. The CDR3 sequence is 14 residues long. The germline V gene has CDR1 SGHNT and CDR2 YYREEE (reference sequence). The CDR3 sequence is CASSKNVGSNEQFF. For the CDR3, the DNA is TGTGCCAGCAGCAAGAACGTCGGGAGCAATGAGCAGTTCTTC. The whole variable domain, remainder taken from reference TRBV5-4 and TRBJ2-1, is ETGVTQSPTHLIKTRGQQVTLRCSSQSGHNTVSWYQQALGQGPQFIFQYYREEENGRGNFPPRFSGLQFPNYSSELNVNALELDDSALYLCASSKNVGSNEQFFGPGTRLTVL.

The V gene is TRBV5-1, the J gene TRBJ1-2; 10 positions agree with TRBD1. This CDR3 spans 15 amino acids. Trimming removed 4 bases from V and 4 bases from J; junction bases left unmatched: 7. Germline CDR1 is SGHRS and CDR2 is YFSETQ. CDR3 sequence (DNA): TGCGCCAGCAGCCCTGGGACAGGGGAGACCTATGGCTACACCTTC. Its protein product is CASSPGTGETYGYTF.

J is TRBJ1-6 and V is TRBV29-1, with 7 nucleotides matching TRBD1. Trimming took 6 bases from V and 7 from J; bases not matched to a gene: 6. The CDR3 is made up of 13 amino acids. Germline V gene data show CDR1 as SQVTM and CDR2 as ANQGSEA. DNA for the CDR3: TGCAGCGTCCAGACAGGGTTAAATTCACCCCTCCACTTT. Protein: CSVQTGLNSPLHF.

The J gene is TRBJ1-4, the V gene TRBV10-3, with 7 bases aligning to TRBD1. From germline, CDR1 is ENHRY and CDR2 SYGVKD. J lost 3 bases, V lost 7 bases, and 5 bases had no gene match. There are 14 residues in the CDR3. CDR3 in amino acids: CAIKGDRANEKLFF. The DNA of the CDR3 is TGTGCCATCAAAGGCGACAGGGCTAATGAAAAACTGTTTTTT.

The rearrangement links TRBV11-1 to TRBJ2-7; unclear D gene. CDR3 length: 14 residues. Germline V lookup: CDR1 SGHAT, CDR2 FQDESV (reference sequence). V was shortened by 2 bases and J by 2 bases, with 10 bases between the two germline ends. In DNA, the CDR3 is TGTGCCAGCAGCTTATCTGGCAGAACCTACGAGCAGTACTTC. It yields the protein CASSLSGRTYEQYF. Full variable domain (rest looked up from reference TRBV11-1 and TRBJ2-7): EAEVAQSPRYKITEKSQAVAFWCDPISGHATLYWYRQILGQGPELLVQFQDESVVDDSQLPKDRFSAERLKGVDSTLKIQPAELGDSAMYLCASSLSGRTYEQYFGPGTRLTVT.

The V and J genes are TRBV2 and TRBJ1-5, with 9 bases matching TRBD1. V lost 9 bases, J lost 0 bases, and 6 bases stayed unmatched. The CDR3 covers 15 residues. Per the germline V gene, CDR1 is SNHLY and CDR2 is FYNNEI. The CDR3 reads CASDRDRASNQPQHF. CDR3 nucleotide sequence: TGTGCCAGTGACCGGGACAGGGCTAGCAATCAGCCCCAGCATTTT.

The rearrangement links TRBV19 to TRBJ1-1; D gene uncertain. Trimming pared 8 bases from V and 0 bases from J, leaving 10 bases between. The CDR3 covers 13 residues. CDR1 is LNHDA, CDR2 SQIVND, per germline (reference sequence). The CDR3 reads CASGPQMNTEAFF. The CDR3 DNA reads TGTGCCAGTGGGCCCCAGATGAACACTGAAGCTTTCTTT. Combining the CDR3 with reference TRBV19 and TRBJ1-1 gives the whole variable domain DGGITQSPKYLFRKEGQNVTLSCEQNLNHDAMYWYRQDPGQGLRLIYYSQIVNDFQKGDIAEGYSVSREKKESFPLTVTSAQKNPTAFYLCASGPQMNTEAFFGQGTRLTVV.

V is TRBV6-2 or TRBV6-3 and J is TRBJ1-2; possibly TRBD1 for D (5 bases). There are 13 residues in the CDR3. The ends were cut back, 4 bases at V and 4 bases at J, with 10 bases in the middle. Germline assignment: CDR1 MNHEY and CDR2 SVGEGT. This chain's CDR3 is CASSSDSPYGYTF. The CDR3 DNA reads TGTGCCAGCAGTTCCGACAGCCCCTATGGCTACACCTTC.

The DNA of the CDR3 is TGTGCCAGCAGTGACCCAGGGGAGTACAATGAGCAGTTCTTC. Residues: CASSDPGEYNEQFF. The rearrangement uses TRBV25-1 and TRBJ2-1; D might be TRBD1 (6 bases). In germline, CDR1 is MGHDK, CDR2 SYGVNS. The CDR3 contains 14 residues. Trimming took 3 bases from V and 4 from J, leaving 10 bases between them.

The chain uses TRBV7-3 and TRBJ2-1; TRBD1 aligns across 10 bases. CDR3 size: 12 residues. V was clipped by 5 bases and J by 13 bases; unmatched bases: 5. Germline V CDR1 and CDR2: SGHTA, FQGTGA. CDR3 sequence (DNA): TGTGCCAGCAGCATTGACAGGGGGCGTCAGTTCTTC. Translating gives CASSIDRGRQFF.

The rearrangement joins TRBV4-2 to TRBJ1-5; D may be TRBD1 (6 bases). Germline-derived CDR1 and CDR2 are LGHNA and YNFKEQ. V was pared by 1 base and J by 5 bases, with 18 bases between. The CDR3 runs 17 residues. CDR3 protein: CASSQGDGQPRDQPQHF. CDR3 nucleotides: TGTGCCAGCAGCCAAGGGGACGGACAGCCAAGGGATCAGCCCCAGCATTTT.

In nucleotides, the CDR3 is TGTGCCAGCAGTTACCGAGGGGGCGGCTACACCTTC. Its protein product is CASSYRGGGYTF. The gene calls are TRBV6-5 and TRBJ1-2; 7 nucleotides agree with TRBD1. This CDR3 is 12 amino acids long. The V and J ends lost 2 bases and 8 bases, in that order; junction bases with no gene match: 2. CDR1 and CDR2 (germline): MNHEY, SVGAGI.

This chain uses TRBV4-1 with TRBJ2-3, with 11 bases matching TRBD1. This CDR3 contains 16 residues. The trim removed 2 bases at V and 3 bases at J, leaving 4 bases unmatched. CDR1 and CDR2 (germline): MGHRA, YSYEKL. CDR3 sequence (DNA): TGCGCCAGCAGCCAACCCGGGACAGGGGGGACAGATACGCAGTATTTT. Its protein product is CASSQPGTGGTDTQYF.

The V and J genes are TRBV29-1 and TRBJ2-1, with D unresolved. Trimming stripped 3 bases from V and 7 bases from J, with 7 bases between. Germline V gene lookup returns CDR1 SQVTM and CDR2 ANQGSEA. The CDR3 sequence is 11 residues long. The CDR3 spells CSVDLQNEQFF. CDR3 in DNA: TGCAGCGTTGATCTACAGAATGAGCAGTTCTTC.

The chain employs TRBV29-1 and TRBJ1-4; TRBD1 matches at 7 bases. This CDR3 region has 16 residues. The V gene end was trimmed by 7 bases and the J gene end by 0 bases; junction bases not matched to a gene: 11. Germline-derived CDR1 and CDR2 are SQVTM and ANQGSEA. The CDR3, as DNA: TGCAGCGCAGGGGGAGCGAGGGGTGCAACTAATGAAAAACTGTTTTTT. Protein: CSAGGARGATNEKLFF.